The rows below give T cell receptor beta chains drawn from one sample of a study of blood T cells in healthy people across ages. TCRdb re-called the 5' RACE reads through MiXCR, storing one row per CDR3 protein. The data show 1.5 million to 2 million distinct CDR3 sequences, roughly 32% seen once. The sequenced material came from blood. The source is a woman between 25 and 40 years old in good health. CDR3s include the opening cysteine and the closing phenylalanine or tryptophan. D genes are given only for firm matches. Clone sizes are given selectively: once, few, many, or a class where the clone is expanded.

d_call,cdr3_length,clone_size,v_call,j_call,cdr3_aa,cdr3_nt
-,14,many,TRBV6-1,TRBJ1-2,CASSVGDGSYGYTF,TGTGCCAGCAGTGTCGGAGACGGATCTTATGGCTACACCTTC
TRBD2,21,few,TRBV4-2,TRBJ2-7,CASTNVPRLAGGPAGAYEQYF,TGTGCCAGCACTAACGTCCCCCGACTAGCGGGGGGGCCGGCTGGGGCCTACGAGCAGTACTTC
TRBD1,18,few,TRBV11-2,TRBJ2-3,CASSLDYSPGGTTDTQYF,TGTGCCAGCAGCTTAGATTATTCCCCAGGGGGCACTACAGATACGCAGTATTTT
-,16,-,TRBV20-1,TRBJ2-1,CSARDPGGPLENEQFF,TGCAGTGCTAGAGACCCCGGGGGCCCCTTGGAGAATGAGCAGTTCTTC
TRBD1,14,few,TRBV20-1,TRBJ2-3,CSARDGTGTLTQYF,TGCAGTGCTAGAGATGGGACAGGGACTCTTACGCAGTATTTT
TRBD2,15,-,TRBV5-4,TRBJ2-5,CASSTTSGMGETQYF,TGTGCCAGCAGCACCACTAGCGGGATGGGGGAGACCCAGTACTTC
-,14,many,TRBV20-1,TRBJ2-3,CSAVKGSATDTQYF,TGCAGTGCGGTAAAGGGCTCCGCCACAGATACGCAGTATTTT
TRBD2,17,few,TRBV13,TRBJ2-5,CASSSRTSGRAGETQYF,TGTGCCAGCAGCTCCCGGACTAGCGGGAGGGCCGGGGAGACCCAGTACTTC
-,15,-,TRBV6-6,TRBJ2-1,CASSLQRPGGNEQFF,TGTGCCAGCAGCCTGCAGAGGCCCGGTGGGAATGAGCAGTTCTTC
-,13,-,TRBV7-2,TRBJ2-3,CASKGSRTDTQYF,TGTGCCAGCAAGGGGTCCCGCACAGATACGCAGTATTTT
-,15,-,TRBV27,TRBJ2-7,CASSFSEKSSYEQYF,TGTGCCAGCAGTTTTAGCGAGAAAAGCTCCTACGAGCAGTACTTC
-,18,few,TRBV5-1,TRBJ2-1,CASSLGHAYWEGYNEQFF,TGCGCCAGCAGCTTGGGACACGCTTATTGGGAAGGATACAATGAGCAGTTCTTC
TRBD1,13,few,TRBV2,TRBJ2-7,CASRPTGVHEQYF,TGTGCCAGCAGACCTACAGGGGTCCACGAGCAGTACTTC
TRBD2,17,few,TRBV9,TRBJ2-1,CASSAGLGLAGDGEQFF,TGTGCCAGCAGCGCGGGCCTGGGACTAGCGGGAGATGGGGAGCAGTTCTTC
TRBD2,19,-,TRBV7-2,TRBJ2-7,CASSLSAGFLAGSTYEQYF,TGTGCCAGCAGCTTATCGGCGGGGTTTCTAGCGGGTTCAACATACGAGCAGTACTTC
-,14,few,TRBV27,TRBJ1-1,CASSFRIANTEAFF,TGTGCCAGCAGTTTTCGGATAGCGAACACTGAAGCTTTCTTT
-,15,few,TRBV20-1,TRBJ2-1,CSARSGPSSYNEQFF,TGCAGTGCTCGTAGCGGCCCGAGCTCCTACAATGAGCAGTTCTTC
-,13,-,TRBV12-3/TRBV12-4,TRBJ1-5,CASSFTDDQPQHF,TGTGCCAGCAGTTTTACGGACGATCAGCCCCAGCATTTT
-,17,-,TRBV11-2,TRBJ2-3,CASSLGQLSISTDTQYF,TGTGCCAGCAGCTTAGGGCAGCTTTCGATTAGCACAGATACGCAGTATTTT
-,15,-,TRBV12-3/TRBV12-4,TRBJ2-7,CASSLGDGHSCEQYF,TGTGCCAGCAGTTTGGGGGACGGCCACTCCTGCGAGCAGTACTTC
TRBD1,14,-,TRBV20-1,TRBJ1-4,CSVTSGQGGEKLFF,TGCAGTGTCACCTCAGGACAGGGTGGCGAAAAACTGTTTTTT
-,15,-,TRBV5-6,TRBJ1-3,CASSFFSGTGNTTYF,TGTGCCAGCAGCTTTTTTTCAGGGACTGGAAACACCACATATTTT
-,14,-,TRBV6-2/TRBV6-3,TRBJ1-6,CASSRQSGDSPLHF,TGTGCCAGCAGTCGACAGAGCGGTGATTCACCCCTCCACTTT
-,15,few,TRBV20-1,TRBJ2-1,CSATRLLPFYNEQFF,TGCAGTGCCACCCGACTACTCCCCTTCTACAATGAGCAGTTCTTC
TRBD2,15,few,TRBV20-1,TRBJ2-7,CSASTSSGSIYEQYF,TGCAGTGCTTCCACCTCTAGCGGGAGTATCTACGAGCAGTACTTC
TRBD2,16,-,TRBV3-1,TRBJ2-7,CASRSTSSGGIYEQYF,TGTGCCAGCAGATCAACCTCTAGCGGTGGGATCTACGAGCAGTACTTC
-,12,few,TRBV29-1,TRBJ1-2,CSGSTDLLIYTF,TGCAGCGGCTCTACAGACCTTCTAATCTACACCTTC
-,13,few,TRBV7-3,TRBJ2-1,CASSLMGGVEQFF,TGTGCCAGCAGCTTAATGGGCGGGGTGGAGCAGTTCTTC
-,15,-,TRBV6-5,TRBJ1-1,CASSYGRGLGTEAFF,TGTGCCAGCAGTTACGGAAGGGGCCTGGGGACTGAAGCTTTCTTT
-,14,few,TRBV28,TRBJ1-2,CASRHPGRGYGYTF,TGTGCCAGCAGGCATCCGGGACGGGGCTATGGCTACACCTTC
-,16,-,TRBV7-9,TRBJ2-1,CASSSPPHLSYNEQFF,TGTGCCAGCAGCTCACCGCCCCACCTCTCCTACAATGAGCAGTTCTTC
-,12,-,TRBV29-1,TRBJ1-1,CSVGLPNTEAFF,TGCAGCGTTGGGCTTCCGAACACTGAAGCTTTCTTT
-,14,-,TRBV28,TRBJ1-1,CASSFPQLNTEAFF,TGTGCCAGCAGTTTCCCGCAGCTTAACACTGAAGCTTTCTTT
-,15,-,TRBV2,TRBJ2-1,CASSVVRGSYNEQFF,TGTGCCAGCAGTGTAGTCAGGGGCTCCTACAATGAGCAGTTCTTC
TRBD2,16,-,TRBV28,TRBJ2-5,CASSSTGEGSQETQYF,TGTGCCAGCAGTTCGACCGGGGAGGGCTCACAAGAGACCCAGTACTTC
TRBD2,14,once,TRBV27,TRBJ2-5,CASSLASGNETQYF,TGTGCCAGCAGTTTGGCTAGCGGGAATGAGACCCAGTACTTC
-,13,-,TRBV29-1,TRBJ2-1,CSADGIGYNEQFF,TGCAGCGCGGACGGTATCGGGTACAATGAGCAGTTCTTC
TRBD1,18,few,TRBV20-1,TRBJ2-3,CSARGQGNCGLGTDTQYF,TGCAGTGCTAGAGGACAGGGGAATTGTGGTTTGGGCACAGATACGCAGTATTTT
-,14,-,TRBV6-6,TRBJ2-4,CATRPVRGQNIQYF,TGTGCCACCCGACCAGTAAGGGGACAAAACATTCAGTACTTC
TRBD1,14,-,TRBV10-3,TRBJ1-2,CAISDDRGSYGYTF,TGTGCCATCAGTGATGACAGGGGGAGCTATGGCTACACCTTC
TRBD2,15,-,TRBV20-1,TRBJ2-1,CSVTAGGPPGNEQFF,TGCAGTGTCACGGCGGGAGGGCCTCCTGGGAATGAGCAGTTCTTC
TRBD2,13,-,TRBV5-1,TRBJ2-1,CASRLGEGDEQFF,TGCGCCAGCCGATTAGGGGAGGGCGATGAGCAGTTCTTC
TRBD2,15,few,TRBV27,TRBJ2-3,CASRRAGVGTDTQYF,TGTGCCAGCAGGCGGGCGGGGGTTGGCACAGATACGCAGTATTTT